These T cell receptor beta chains were read from a single sample in a study of blood T cell repertoires in COVID-19. Produced via immunoSEQ multiplex PCR; TCRdb's table is partial and in-frame only. The sample comprises roughly 280,000 clones, more than 85% of which are singletons, and approximately 3% rests with the top ten. Material: PBMCs or T cells enriched from blood (not recorded which). The receptors originated from a middle-aged man who had been exposed to COVID-19. CDR3s include the opening cysteine and the closing phenylalanine or tryptophan. Fields, in order: D gene, V gene, CDR3 length, J gene, CDR3 protein. D genes are given only for firm matches.

>.|TRBV10-3|12|TRBJ1-1
CAISELGAEAFF
>.|TRBV7-2|12|TRBJ1-1
CASSPREGGAFF
>.|TRBV3-1/TRBV3-2|15|TRBJ2-7
CASSQDHLFVAEQYF
>TRBD2|TRBV24-1|13|TRBJ2-3
CATRRESSDTQYF
>TRBD2|TRBV5-1|18|TRBJ2-3
CASSPRPLAGGPEDTQYF
>TRBD2|TRBV27|16|TRBJ2-1
CASSITTSGSYNEQFF
>.|TRBV28|15|TRBJ1-5
CASNAPPTSNQPQHF
>TRBD2|TRBV6-5|15|TRBJ2-5
CASSYSGRAKETQYF
>.|TRBV9|15|TRBJ1-1
CASSVDGGAGTEAFF
>.|TRBV6-5|15|TRBJ2-7
CASSYSHGRAYEQYF
>.|TRBV6-1|15|TRBJ1-2
CASSEEDSGAAGYTF
>.|TRBV19|15|TRBJ1-4
CASRSDRFEREKLFF
>TRBD1|TRBV7-9|18|TRBJ1-4
CASSLGQGGFATNEKLFF
>.|TRBV5-4|15|TRBJ1-1
CASSLAQGSGTEAFF
>TRBD1|TRBV30|13|TRBJ1-2
CAWSSGTGDGYTF
>TRBD1|TRBV9|13|TRBJ2-7
CASAEDRDYEQYF
>TRBD2|TRBV14|15|TRBJ2-1
CASSPGLAGVNEQFF
>.|TRBV7-9|17|TRBJ1-1
CASSLVPVRDMNTEAFF
>.|TRBV19|18|TRBJ2-2
CASSILHMAGPNTGELFF
>TRBD2|TRBV11-2|15|TRBJ2-1
CASSSLAGGDNEQFF
>.|TRBV9|13|TRBJ2-7
CASSVGGSHEQYF
>.|TRBV7-6|12|TRBJ2-1
CASSQTNNEQFF
>.|TRBV9|15|TRBJ2-3
CASSPRESGTDTQYF
>.|TRBV5-4|13|TRBJ1-1
CASSLTRNTEAFF
>.|TRBV28|12|TRBJ2-7
CASSTGVYEQYF
>.|TRBV5-1|13|TRBJ1-4
CASSTGTIGKLFF
>.|TRBV18|12|TRBJ1-2
CASSPGGYGYTF
>.|TRBV5-1|17|TRBJ2-3
CASSLSPRLADRDTQYF
>TRBD1|TRBV5-1|13|TRBJ1-1
CASSSQGGTEAFF
>.|TRBV5-1|18|TRBJ1-3
CASSLEPGTQTGGNTIYF
>TRBD1|TRBV28|16|TRBJ1-2
CASSLYRGVSNYGYTF
>.|TRBV5-5|12|TRBJ1-2
CASTRPGNGYTF
>.|TRBV12-3/TRBV12-4|12|TRBJ1-2
CASSSGPYGYTF
>TRBD1|TRBV28|15|TRBJ1-3
CASSLGGQGISTIYF
>TRBD1|TRBV6-5|13|TRBJ1-1
CASSTGAFAEAFF
>.|TRBV28|13|TRBJ1-1
CASSFGGVTEAFF
>.|TRBV4-1|17|TRBJ2-1
CASSQAGTFANYNEQFF
>.|TRBV6-1|17|TRBJ1-5
CASSEAGWVDSNQPQHF
>.|TRBV11-2|16|TRBJ2-5
CASSLDIRGEGETQYF
>.|TRBV20-1|13|TRBJ1-2
CSASSDADYGYTF
>TRBD1|TRBV19|14|TRBJ1-2
CASSITQGNYGYTF
>.|TRBV6-5|12|TRBJ2-1
CASRGFENEQFF
>.|TRBV4-1|15|TRBJ1-2
CASSQVGREGYGYTF
>.|TRBV19|14|TRBJ2-7
CASTPGRGGYEQYF
>TRBD1|TRBV9|13|TRBJ1-1
CASSERTGNEAFF
>.|TRBV9|13|TRBJ1-1
CASSVTENTEAFF
>TRBD2|TRBV11-2|16|TRBJ2-5
CASSLGGSGAMMAQYF
>TRBD1|TRBV5-1|14|TRBJ1-1
CASSQGQLNTEAFF
>TRBD1|TRBV15|16|TRBJ1-5
CATSNTGQLLNQPQHF
>.|TRBV15|17|TRBJ1-5
CATSRGGRQLSNQPQHF
>.|TRBV7-2|14|TRBJ1-2
CASSLGGGNYGYTF
>.|TRBV3-1/TRBV3-2|16|TRBJ2-2
CASSLLAERNTGELFF
>TRBD2|TRBV19|14|TRBJ2-2
CASGGVLNTGELFF
>TRBD2|TRBV24-1|16|TRBJ2-1
CATSDLGAGVHNEQFF